Shown below are 31 T cell receptor beta chains from a single sample sequenced in a study of molecular identifiers for immune sequencing clone quantification. TCRdb redid the calling of the PCR reads with MiXCR, one entry per CDR3 protein. The table lists around 460,000 distinct CDR3 sequences, 20% to 25% of them singletons. Sequences were obtained from naive CD8+ T cells from blood, with Jurkat cell RNA spiked in. Subset of the sample: FACS-sorted CD8+CD4-CCR7+CD45RA+ naive T cells. These receptors all stem from a human donor in good health. Some libraries in this study had Jurkat cell RNA spiked in.

This clonotype showed up just a few times. The V call is TRBV4-3, the J call TRBJ1-4; D not certain. The CDR3 spans 16 residues. Germline V CDR1 and CDR2: LGHNA, YSLEER. V lost 0 bases and J 7 bases, leaving 15 bases between the germline ends. CDR3 DNA: TGCGCCAGCAGCCAAGATCATGGGCAGAACTTTGAAAAACTGTTTTTT. This encodes CASSQDHGQNFEKLFF.

This clonotype was found a few times. This CDR3 is CASSQGTGGYTF. CDR3 nucleotide sequence: TGTGCCAGCAGTCAAGGGACAGGGGGCTACACCTTC. The chain combines TRBV12-3 or TRBV12-4 with TRBJ1-2, with 9 positions matching TRBD1. After removal of 5 bases from V and 8 bases from J, the junction contained 3 bases not matched to a gene. This CDR3 is built from 12 residues.

This clonotype came up a few times. Germline and junction disagree at one end, which may indicate a read error. The rearrangement joins TRBV5-3 to TRBJ1-4; no firm D call. TRBV5-3 is treated as an ORF (open reading frame) with a function not yet certain. The CDR3 contains 14 residues. The CDR3 is CASSLGGINEKLFF. DNA of the CDR3: TGTGCCAGCAGCTTGGGAGGAATAAATGAAAAACTGTTTTTT.

As concerns this clonotype: Being one base from a much bigger clone, this may be a read error. The chain recombines TRBV2 with TRBJ1-1; D gene unclear. The CDR3 is made up of 12 amino acids. Per germline, CDR1 SNHLY and CDR2 FYNNEI. This CDR3 is CASREGRTEAFF. The CDR3 DNA follows: TGTGCCAGCAGAGAAGGACGGACTGAAGCTTTCTTT.

This sequence joins TRBV3-2 and TRBJ2-3; the table calls TRBD1, which could not be checked here. TRBV3-2 is annotated as a pseudogene. This CDR3 is 15 amino acids long. The CDR3 DNA sequence: TGTGCCAGCAGCCAAGGGGACCGCGGCACAGATACGCAGTATTTT. This translates into CASSQGDRGTDTQYF.

This clonotype turned up a few times. The chain employs TRBV10-3 and TRBJ1-6; D is unclear. Germline V lookup: CDR1 ENHRY, CDR2 SYGVKD. The CDR3 sequence is 15 residues long. V lost 8 bases, J lost 7 bases, and 18 bases lay in between. CDR3 amino acids: CAIGTFEDLNSPLHF. The CDR3 nucleotides are TGTGCCATCGGTACGTTTGAGGATCTCAATTCACCCCTCCACTTT.

This clonotype came up a few times. This chain uses TRBV28 with TRBJ2-1, with D uncertain. V lost 5 bases to trimming and J lost 8 bases, with 19 bases between them. The CDR3 covers 15 residues. Germline loops: CDR1 MDHEN, CDR2 SYDVKM. The CDR3 nucleotides are TGTGCCAGCAGTCCCGGGTTGCGAACTATCGATGAGCAGTTCTTC. The encoded protein is CASSPGLRTIDEQFF.

This clonotype has more than one count but fewer than ten. The chain employs TRBV20-1 and TRBJ2-5; 7 nucleotides match TRBD1. The V segment lost 4 bases and the J segment 6 bases; nucleotides outside the gene matches: 5. The CDR3 totals 12 residues. CDR1 is DFQATT, CDR2 SNEGSKA, per germline (reference sequence). In DNA, the CDR3 is TGCAGTGCTATAACAGGGGAAAAGACCCAGTACTTC. Protein product: CSAITGEKTQYF.

The V gene is TRBV20-1, the J gene TRBJ2-7; no definite D call. Per germline, CDR1 DFQATT and CDR2 SNEGSKA (reference sequence). Trimming took off 1 base at V and 2 bases at J, with 12 bases between the two ends. The CDR3 is 14 amino acids. The CDR3 reads CSARVRTPTYEQYF. CDR3 coding DNA: TGCAGTGCTAGAGTCCGGACGCCAACCTACGAGCAGTACTTC.

This clonotype was counted only a few times. The chain is built from TRBV9 and TRBJ2-3, with 8 bases that match TRBD2. Per germline, CDR1 SGDLS and CDR2 YYNGEE. V trimming: 3 bases; J trimming: 2 bases; junction bases outside the gene matches: 8. This CDR3 comprises 16 residues. CDR3 residues: CASSEAGTRDTDTQYF. CDR3 coding DNA: TGTGCCAGCAGCGAGGCCGGGACTAGGGACACAGATACGCAGTATTTT.

This clonotype has at least ten counts. The J gene is TRBJ1-5, the V gene TRBV9, with D unresolved. V dropped 3 bases and J dropped 6 bases, with 10 bases sitting between them. The CDR3 is 13 amino acids. Germline CDR1 reads SGDLS; CDR2 reads YYNGEE. CDR3 in DNA: TGTGCCAGCAGCGGATTGGGCAGTCAGCCCCAGCATTTT. It is translated as CASSGLGSQPQHF.

In this sample, this clonotype turned up a few times. This chain connects TRBV6-5 to TRBJ2-1; D is unresolved. The germline V and J ends were trimmed by 6 bases and 4 bases, with 7 bases remaining between them. In germline, CDR1 is MNHEY, CDR2 SVGAGI. This CDR3 contains 12 residues. DNA for the CDR3: TGTGCCAGCAGGGGGTATTACAATGAGCAGTTCTTC. This encodes CASRGYYNEQFF.

This chain uses TRBV6-2 or TRBV6-3 with TRBJ2-1, with D unresolved. Trimming shortened V by 2 bases and J by 6 bases, and 8 bases separated the two germline ends. Germline CDR1 and CDR2: MNHEY and SVGEGT. There are 13 residues in the CDR3. The CDR3 loop is CASSYVWVNEQFF. In DNA form, the CDR3 reads TGTGCCAGCAGTTACGTTTGGGTCAATGAGCAGTTCTTC.

There are many counts of this clonotype. This chain joins TRBV3-1 and TRBJ1-1; unclear D gene. CDR3 length equals 13 residues. V lost 1 base and J 1 base, leaving 4 bases between the germline ends. Germline-derived CDR1 and CDR2 are LGHDT and YNNKEL (reference sequence). CDR3 DNA sequence: TGTGCCAGCAGCCAAGTAGAGAACACTGAAGCTTTCTTT. This codes for CASSQVENTEAFF.

As regards this clonotype: Compared with germline, one end of the junction differs, possibly owing to a read error. The gene calls are TRBV27 and TRBJ2-2; possibly TRBD2 for D (5 bases). The CDR3 is 15 amino acids. Looked up from germline, CDR1 is MNHEY and CDR2 is SMNVEV (reference sequence). The CDR3 DNA follows: TGTGCCAGCAGCCGAGAGAGCAGGAACACCGGGGAGCCGTTTTTT. Amino acid sequence: CASSRESRNTGEPFF.

This clonotype was observed at least ten times. The chain employs TRBV21-1 and TRBJ1-2. TRBV21-1 is marked as a pseudogene. The CDR3 totals 12 residues. The CDR3 region is CASIAGNYGYTF. The CDR3 DNA is TGTGCCAGCATTGCCGGTAATTATGGCTACACCTTC.

This clonotype came up many times. The chain is built from TRBV5-4 and TRBJ2-3; D possibly corresponds to TRBD2 (6 bases). The CDR3 has 15 amino acids. V was clipped by 2 bases and J by 0 bases, with 10 bases between them. Germline CDR1 reads SGHNT; CDR2 reads YYREEE (reference sequence). The CDR3 nucleotides are TGTGCCAGCAGCTTTAGCGGCTCTAGCACAGATACGCAGTATTTT. Its protein is CASSFSGSSTDTQYF.

The V call is TRBV19, the J call TRBJ2-2, with 8 bases identical to TRBD1. The ends lost 2 bases at V and 4 bases at J; junction bases unmatched: 0. The CDR3 totals 14 residues. Germline loops: CDR1 LNHDA, CDR2 SQIVND (reference sequence). CDR3 protein: CASSITGGTGELFF. The CDR3, as DNA: TGTGCCAGTAGTATAACAGGGGGCACCGGGGAGCTGTTTTTT. The variable domain in full, completed from reference TRBV19 and TRBJ2-2, reads DGGITQSPKYLFRKEGQNVTLSCEQNLNHDAMYWYRQDPGQGLRLIYYSQIVNDFQKGDIAEGYSVSREKKESFPLTVTSAQKNPTAFYLCASSITGGTGELFFGEGSRLTVL.

This clonotype was observed a few times. The V and J genes are TRBV11-3 and TRBJ2-7, with TRBD1 matching 10 bases. The CDR3 loop spans 14 amino acids. In germline, CDR1 is SGHNT, CDR2 YENEEA. V trimming: 4 bases; J trimming: 6 bases; junction bases outside the gene matches: 6. The CDR3 loop is CASSSRDRGSEQYF. As DNA, the CDR3 is TGTGCCAGCAGCTCCCGGGACAGGGGATCCGAGCAGTACTTC. Variable domain in full (rest from reference TRBV11-3 and TRBJ2-7): EAGVVQSPRYKIIEKKQPVAFWCNPISGHNTLYWYLQNLGQGPELLIRYENEEAVDDSQLPKDRFSAERLKGVDSTLKIQPAELGDSAVYLCASSSRDRGSEQYFGPGTRLTVT.

This clonotype was detected a few times. The chain carries TRBV6-2 or TRBV6-3 and TRBJ2-7; 16 nucleotides align to TRBD2. CDR3 length: 17 amino acids. V was clipped by 5 bases and J by 5 bases; unmatched bases: 9. Germline CDR1 reads MNHEY; CDR2 reads SVGEGT. CDR3 region: CASSPTLGTSGRDEQYF. The CDR3 DNA is TGTGCCAGCAGTCCCACCCTGGGGACTAGCGGGAGGGACGAGCAGTACTTC.

In its sample, this clonotype was seen many times. J is TRBJ2-1 and V is TRBV6-5, with 12 bases that match TRBD2. V lost 0 bases to trimming and J lost 9 bases; unmatched junction nucleotides: 3. Germline CDR1 is MNHEY and CDR2 is SVGAGI. The CDR3 is made up of 15 amino acids. Here the CDR3 DNA reads TGTGCCAGCAGTTACTCGACTAGCGGGAGTGCTGAGCAGTTCTTC. Translated: CASSYSTSGSAEQFF.

Only a few counts were recorded for this clonotype. The chain employs TRBV6-5 and TRBJ1-5; D may be TRBD1 (5 bases). The CDR3 has 15 amino acids. Germline V gene lookup returns CDR1 MNHEY and CDR2 SVGAGI. V was trimmed by 6 bases and J by 3 bases, leaving 15 bases between them. The CDR3: CASSLNQGSNQPQHF. The CDR3 DNA sequence: TGTGCCAGCAGCCTGAACCAGGGATCCAATCAGCCCCAGCATTTT.

This chain links TRBV6-5 with TRBJ1-1; D is unclear. This CDR3 is built from 18 residues. From germline, CDR1 is MNHEY and CDR2 SVGAGI. V lost 7 bases and J 1 base, leaving 25 bases between the germline ends. The CDR3 region has the DNA TGTGCCAGCAAGGAGAGACTTGGAGGACGAGGGCCGAACACTGAAGCTTTCTTT. As protein: CASKERLGGRGPNTEAFF.

The J gene is TRBJ1-6, the V gene TRBV7-9, with D possibly being TRBD1 (5 bases). Deletions cut 4 bases from V and 6 bases from J, with 10 bases between. The germline gives CDR1 SEHNR, CDR2 FQNEAQ (reference sequence). CDR3 length equals 14 residues. CDR3 protein: CASSSTGLNSPLHF. The CDR3 region has the DNA TGTGCCAGCAGCTCAACAGGACTTAATTCACCCCTCCACTTT.

At least ten counts were recorded for this clonotype. The chain carries TRBV4-1 and TRBJ1-2, with 10 positions matching TRBD1. The CDR3 contains 18 residues. With 5 bases clipped from V and 0 bases from J, the junction kept 12 bases outside the gene matches. The germline V gene has CDR1 MGHRA and CDR2 YSYEKL. The CDR3: CASSSYYAGTGANYGYTF. For the CDR3, the DNA is TGCGCCAGCAGCTCATATTACGCAGGGACAGGGGCTAACTATGGCTACACCTTC.

This clonotype turned up a few times. This chain joins TRBV5-1 and TRBJ2-2; no clear D. Germline CDR1 reads SGHRS; CDR2 reads YFSETQ. This CDR3 has 13 amino acids. The germline V and J ends were trimmed by 4 bases and 4 bases, with 8 bases remaining between them. The CDR3 loop is CASSGPSTGELFF. For the CDR3, the DNA is TGCGCCAGCAGCGGGCCATCCACCGGGGAGCTGTTTTTT. The full variable domain, in which reference TRBV5-1 and TRBJ2-2 provide the parts outside the CDR3, is KAGVTQTPRYLIKTRGQQVTLSCSPISGHRSVSWYQQTPGQGLQFLFEYFSETQRNKGNFPGRFSGRQFSNSRSEMNVSTLELGDSALYLCASSGPSTGELFFGEGSRLTVL.

In this sample, this clonotype turned up many times. The V gene is TRBV4-3, the J gene TRBJ2-2, with 7 bases aligning to TRBD1. This CDR3 contains 18 residues. CDR1 LGHNA and CDR2 YSLEER come from the germline V gene. The V segment lost 0 bases and the J segment 5 bases; nucleotides outside the gene matches: 12. CDR3 nucleotide sequence: TGCGCCAGCAGCCAAGATTTGGGAGACAGGGTTCTGACCGGGGAGCTGTTTTTT. Amino acid sequence: CASSQDLGDRVLTGELFF.

This clonotype has ten or more counts. This sequence joins TRBV19 and TRBJ1-5; D is uncertain. The CDR3 has 15 residues. Germline V CDR1 and CDR2: LNHDA, SQIVND (reference sequence). The germline V and J ends were trimmed by 2 bases and 2 bases, with 10 bases remaining between them. The CDR3 bases are TGTGCCAGTAGTATATTTTCGGGTGGCAATCAGCCCCAGCATTTT. It codes for CASSIFSGGNQPQHF.

CDR3 loop: CASSFGVGGTGELFF. In nucleotides, the CDR3 is TGTGCCAGCAGTTTTGGGGTCGGTGGCACCGGGGAGCTGTTTTTT. The J gene is TRBJ2-2, the V gene TRBV12-3 or TRBV12-4; D unclear. The CDR3 is 15 amino acids. V was trimmed by 3 bases and J by 4 bases, leaving 12 bases between them.

The J gene is TRBJ2-3, the V gene TRBV18, with a tentative D call TRBD2 (6 bases). Germline CDR1 reads KGHSH; CDR2 reads LQKENI. This CDR3 region has 16 residues. Trimming stripped 0 bases from V and 1 base from J, with 11 bases between. CDR3 region: CASSPPEGMGTDTQYF. The CDR3 DNA reads TGTGCCAGCTCACCACCGGAGGGTATGGGCACAGATACGCAGTATTTT.

There are many counts of this clonotype. This CDR3 is CATSDYDRGVTDTQYF. DNA of the CDR3: TGTGCCACCAGTGACTATGACAGGGGAGTAACAGATACGCAGTATTTT. V usage is TRBV24-1 and J usage is TRBJ2-3, with 8 bases matching TRBD1. Germline loops: CDR1 KGHDR, CDR2 SFDVKD. Unmatched junction bases numbered 8, after V lost 4 bases and J lost 3 bases. CDR3 length: 16 amino acids.